The rows below give T cell receptor beta chains drawn from one sample of a study of T cells after posttransplantation cyclophosphamide. This table comes from immunoSEQ multiplex PCR, and its TCRdb copy is limited to in-frame clones, with some not included. The sample carries tens of thousands of clones, 93% recorded once. Sequences were obtained from PBMCs. Source of these receptors: a woman between 25 and 40 years old in good health and a related stem cell transplant donor. The CDR3 runs from the conserved cysteine through the conserved F or W. A D gene is named only where the DNA matches it firmly. Some rows mark clone size as missing; the rest say once, few, many or name a class of expanded clone.

>.|.|TRBJ2-1|TRBV11-3
TGTGCCAGCAGCTCACAGGAGGGAGGTGAGCAGTTCTTC
CASSSQEGGEQFF
>.|.|TRBJ1-1|TRBV6-1
TGTGCCAGCAGTGAAGATAGGGGACCCAACACTGAAGCTTTCTTT
CASSEDRGPNTEAFF
>.|.|TRBJ1-5|TRBV4-2
TGTGCCAGCAGCCCCGAGGTTAACGACGATCAGCCCCAGCATTTT
CASSPEVNDDQPQHF
>.|.|TRBJ1-2|TRBV20-1
TGCAGTGCCCCTGGGCCCTATGGCTACACCTTC
CSAPGPYGYTF
>.|.|TRBJ2-7|TRBV5-5
TGTGCCAGCAGCTTGAGTGCTCGCGCAGCCAAATCGACCTACGAGCAGTACTTC
CASSLSARAAKSTYEQYF
>.|.|TRBJ2-7|TRBV7-2
TGTGCCAGCAGCTTAGTTGCGGGGTCCCCATCCTACGAGCAGTACTTC
CASSLVAGSPSYEQYF
>.|.|TRBJ1-2|TRBV7-2
TGTGCCAGCAGCAACAACAGTAACTATGGCTACACCTTC
CASSNNSNYGYTF
>TRBD1|once|TRBJ2-3|TRBV28
TGTGCCAGCCAAGGGACAGCTGGTACGCAGTATTTT
CASQGTAGTQYF
>.|.|TRBJ1-6|TRBV15
TGTGCCACCAGCAACACAGGTTCACCCCTCCACTTT
CATSNTGSPLHF
>.|.|TRBJ2-1|TRBV6-5
TGTGCCAGCGGCTTCGGGGTGGCCAAGCAGTTCTTC
CASGFGVAKQFF
>TRBD2|.|TRBJ2-3|TRBV18
TGTGCCAGCTCACCCCCGACTAGCGGGGGCGACCGGAATACGCAGTATTTT
CASSPPTSGGDRNTQYF
>.|.|TRBJ2-1|TRBV5-5
TGTGCCAGCAGCTTGGGCTCCTACAATGAGCAGTTCTTC
CASSLGSYNEQFF
>TRBD1|.|TRBJ1-2|TRBV6-6
TGTGCCAGCAGGCCGGGACAGAGAAGCTATGGCTACACCTTC
CASRPGQRSYGYTF
>.|once|TRBJ1-2|TRBV11-2
TGTGCCAGCAGCTACGAGGGGGGCTATGGCTACACCTTC
CASSYEGGYGYTF
>.|.|TRBJ2-1|TRBV27
TGTGCCAGCAGTTTTAGGAGCTCCTACAATGAGCAGTTCTTC
CASSFRSSYNEQFF
>.|.|TRBJ1-2|TRBV25-1
TGTGCCAGCAGTGAATCGGGGGGGACCGATCCTTATGGCTACACCTTC
CASSESGGTDPYGYTF
>TRBD1|.|TRBJ2-2|TRBV7-2
TGTGCCAGCAGCTTTGTTACAGGGGGGACCGGGGAGCTGTTTTTT
CASSFVTGGTGELFF